The present entry profiles one TCR beta chain with its context. Its antigen is as yet unknown. The data are from a study of radiation and T cells in renal cell carcinoma. As for the study in general: Nephrectomy followed 15 Gy stereotactic body radiation by 4 weeks.

The CDR3 is 15 residues long. Between the trimmed V and J ends, which lost 0 bases and 1 base, there was a span of 8 bases. CDR1 and CDR2 from the germline V gene are SGHRS and YFSETQ. Time point meaning: baseline pretreatment blood. Treatment denoted: 15 Gy SBRT to primary tumor, nephrectomy 4 weeks later. Clear cell pathology was present in this patient's renal cell carcinoma. Study-wide points: Baseline intratumoral clonotype presence is unknown without pretreatment biopsies. Top tumor clonotypes rose in blood 2 weeks post-radiation, then contracted.

Profiled with immunoSEQ multiplex PCR; TCRdb holds only in-frame clones, not every one. The top ten clones hold around 25% of a sample with about 140,000 clones, 83% of them seen once. The receptor was derived from a woman between 50 and 59 years old with renal cell carcinoma. The chain employs TRBV5-1 and TRBJ1-5, with unresolved D. Specimen: blood, collected from a patient whose treatment included radiotherapy and nephrectomy. This CDR3 reads CASSLGSDSNQPQHF. DNA for the CDR3: TGCGCCAGCAGCTTGGGCAGTGACAGCAATCAGCCCCAGCATTTT.